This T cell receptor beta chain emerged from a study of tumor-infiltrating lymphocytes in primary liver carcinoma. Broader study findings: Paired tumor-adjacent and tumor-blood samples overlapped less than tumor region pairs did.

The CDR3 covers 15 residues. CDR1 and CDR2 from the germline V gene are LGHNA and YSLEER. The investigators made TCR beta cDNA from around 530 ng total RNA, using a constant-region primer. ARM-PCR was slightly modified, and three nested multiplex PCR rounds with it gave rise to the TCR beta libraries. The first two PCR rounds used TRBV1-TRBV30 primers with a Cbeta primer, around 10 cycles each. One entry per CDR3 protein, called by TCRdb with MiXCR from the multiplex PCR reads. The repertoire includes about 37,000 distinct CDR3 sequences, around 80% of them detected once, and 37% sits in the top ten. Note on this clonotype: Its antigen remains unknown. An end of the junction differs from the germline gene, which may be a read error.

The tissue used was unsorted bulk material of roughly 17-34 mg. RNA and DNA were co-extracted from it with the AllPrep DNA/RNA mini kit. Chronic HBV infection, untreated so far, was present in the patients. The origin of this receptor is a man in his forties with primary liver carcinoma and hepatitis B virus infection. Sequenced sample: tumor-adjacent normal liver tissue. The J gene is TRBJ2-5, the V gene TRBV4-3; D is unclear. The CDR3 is CAGSQGPAIQETQYF. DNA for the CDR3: TGCGCCGGCAGCCAAGGACCGGCTATCCAAGAGACCCAGTACTTC.